This T cell receptor (beta chain) was sequenced in a study of cytomegalovirus exposure and HLA in healthy donors. Both 60 Vbeta primers and 13 Jbeta primers went into the PCR. TCRdb's copy holds only in-frame clones and misses some; the assay was immunoSEQ multiplex PCR. In the table there are around 130,000 clones, more than 60% of which are singletons. V lost 5 bases to trimming and J lost 4 bases, with 20 bases between them. The germline V gene encodes CDR1 SEHNR and CDR2 FQNEAQ (reference sequence). CDR3 length: 16 residues. Findings and limits, study-wide: Overall, roughly 160 TCR beta chains were annotated as cytomegalovirus-associated. Later examination showed HLA-associated TCR beta chains had greater clonal expansion than equally common others.

This clone was seen a single time. Its antigen is as yet unknown. The source is a woman aged 40 to 50 in good health and CMV-seropositive. The rearrangement uses TRBV7-9 and TRBJ1-1, with TRBD1 as a possible D gene (5 bases). The sequencing sample was made of PBMCs. DNA of the CDR3: TGTGCCAGCAGCCATCCCCGGGGGACCCCGTTCACTGAAGCTTTCTTT. It specifies CASSHPRGTPFTEAFF.